A selection of T cell receptor beta chains follows, all from one sample in a study of T cells in Graves' hyperthyroidism and ophthalmopathy. TCRdb processed the multiplex PCR reads anew with MiXCR; each CDR3 protein has one entry. The table has 480,000 or so distinct CDR3 sequences, 46% seen once. The sample comprised peripheral blood or thyroid tissue (not recorded which). These receptors all come from an adult woman with Graves' disease, either hyperthyroidism or ophthalmopathy (not recorded which). Each CDR3 is given with its conserved first and last residue. The D gene is left open where the match is weak.

j_call d_call v_call cdr3_aa
TRBJ2-2 TRBD2 TRBV7-2 CASSSTLELAGGTGELFF
TRBJ2-7 . TRBV30 CAWSVLYEQYF
TRBJ1-3 . TRBV27 CASSLFPPQGSSGNTIYF
TRBJ1-1 . TRBV20-1 CSASRTANAEAFF
TRBJ2-2 TRBD2 TRBV24-1 CATSDEGTSGELFF
TRBJ2-7 . TRBV27 CASSRSRTGSYEQYF
TRBJ1-3 . TRBV10-3 CAIKVEGGNTIYF
TRBJ2-5 TRBD2 TRBV11-2 CASSEEGGLVETQYF
TRBJ2-5 TRBD2 TRBV20-1 CSLAGVFQETQYF
TRBJ2-7 . TRBV5-4 CASSSPGLGDNEQYF
TRBJ1-6 . TRBV2 CASSRRSSYNSPLHF
TRBJ2-7 TRBD1 TRBV7-9 CASRDPQGAAEQYF
TRBJ2-6 . TRBV25-1 CASSDRGSGANVLTF
TRBJ1-2 . TRBV7-2 CASSLTPGEPYGYTF
TRBJ2-5 . TRBV7-9 CASSPWQGGIGETQYF
TRBJ1-1 . TRBV7-9 CASSRYTDTEAFF
TRBJ1-3 . TRBV4-3 CASSPASGAGNTIYF
TRBJ1-1 . TRBV19 CASIKGIAEAFF
TRBJ1-1 . TRBV29-1 CSVDPHRTEAFF
TRBJ2-2 . TRBV29-1 CSVRFSLNTGELFF
TRBJ1-1 TRBD1 TRBV2 CASSLQGTSVAEAFF
TRBJ1-2 TRBD1 TRBV10-3 CAISVGGNGYTF
TRBJ2-5 . TRBV12-3/TRBV12-4 CASSPESNQPQYF
TRBJ2-7 TRBD1 TRBV7-1 CASSSPGQGAYEQYF
TRBJ1-5 . TRBV10-3 CAISGTSGDQPQHF
TRBJ1-2 . TRBV20-1 CSARDRGNSNYGYTF
TRBJ2-5 TRBD1 TRBV7-2 CASSTQGETQYF
TRBJ2-5 TRBD2 TRBV29-1 CSVTSGYQETQYF
TRBJ1-2 . TRBV7-9 CASSLSTVGDGYTF
TRBJ1-5 . TRBV7-8 CASSTRGISVPQHF
TRBJ2-7 TRBD1 TRBV10-3 CAISFQQGRNEQYF
TRBJ1-1 TRBD1 TRBV7-2 CASRKTGGTEAFF
TRBJ2-7 TRBD2 TRBV7-9 CASSRTSGARNEQYF
TRBJ2-6 . TRBV11-2 CASSLVQVGANVLTF
TRBJ1-1 . TRBV29-1 CSVEELVAFF
TRBJ2-7 . TRBV4-1 CASSQGDFPSYEQYF
TRBJ2-5 TRBD2 TRBV24-1 CATSDTSGSLGGPQETQYF
TRBJ1-4 TRBD1 TRBV29-1 CSVVEGASTEKLFF
TRBJ1-5 TRBD1 TRBV25-1 CASSAGGTGANSNQPQHF
TRBJ1-1 . TRBV10-3 CAIKREMNTEAFF
TRBJ1-5 . TRBV7-6 CASSAYTGAGGETQHF
TRBJ2-5 TRBD1 TRBV28 CASIRTGQETQYF
TRBJ1-5 . TRBV19 CASRGRAFSNQPQHF
TRBJ2-7 TRBD1 TRBV7-8 CASSLGPLGQGLWQYF
TRBJ1-5 . TRBV6-5 CASSYSGRGGNQPQHF
TRBJ1-5 . TRBV6-1 CASSERPGDSNQPQHF
TRBJ1-2 . TRBV7-2 CASSLFTEYGYTF
TRBJ2-7 TRBD2 TRBV6-5 CASRRPGLVGCEQYF
TRBJ1-2 TRBD1 TRBV7-8 CASSRGQGVHYGYTF